These 10 T cell receptor beta chains originate from one sample sequenced in a study of CD8 T cells in ankylosing spondylitis. TCRdb processed the 5' RACE reads anew with MiXCR; each CDR3 protein has one entry. The sample lists approximately 240,000 distinct CDR3 sequences; 20% to 30% were seen once. Sequencing was carried out using blood, either unsorted or a sorted T cell fraction (not recorded which). The receptors were gathered from a male donor with ankylosing spondylitis or in good health (not recorded which).

There are a few counts of this clonotype. This chain connects TRBV25-1 to TRBJ2-1; the D call may be TRBD1 or TRBD2 (5 bases each). The CDR3 runs to 15 residues. Per the germline V gene, CDR1 is MGHDK and CDR2 is SYGVNS. V was cut by 3 bases and J by 5 bases, with 14 bases left in between. The CDR3 DNA follows: TGTGCCAGCAGTGATTCCCTGAGGGGTGACAATGAGCAGTTCTTC. Translating gives CASSDSLRGDNEQFF.

The V and J genes are TRBV12-3 or TRBV12-4 and TRBJ2-1; 9 bases align to TRBD1. The CDR3 extends over 15 amino acids. With V trimmed by 7 bases and J by 8 bases, 12 bases remained unmatched. CDR3 nucleotide sequence: TGTGCCAGCAACCCAACCGGGACAGGGAGTGATGAGCAGTTCTTC. Translation: CASNPTGTGSDEQFF.

This clonotype showed up just a few times. The chain combines TRBV18 with TRBJ2-7; D is ambiguous. From germline, CDR1 is KGHSH and CDR2 LQKENI. CDR3 size: 12 residues. Trimming removed 2 bases at V and 2 bases at J, with 4 bases between. CDR3 region: CASSPGAYEQYF. CDR3 coding DNA: TGTGCCAGCTCACCAGGGGCCTACGAGCAGTACTTC.

There are a few counts of this clonotype. The rearrangement links TRBV10-3 to TRBJ2-5; 10 positions agree with TRBD1. The CDR3 extends over 19 amino acids. J gave up 5 bases and V 0 bases, and 15 bases lay outside the gene matches. Germline lookup yields CDR1 ENHRY and CDR2 SYGVKD. The DNA for the CDR3 is TGTGCCATCAGTGAGTCGACGGGACAGGGGTTGGGGGCACGCGAGACCCAGTACTTC. It codes for CAISESTGQGLGARETQYF.

This clonotype was seen a few times. This sequence joins TRBV20-1 and TRBJ2-1, with a tentative D call TRBD2 (6 bases). The CDR3 runs to 16 residues. Germline V gene lookup returns CDR1 DFQATT and CDR2 SNEGSKA (reference sequence). V was shortened by 5 bases and J by 0 bases, with 17 bases between the two germline ends. CDR3 DNA: TGCAGTGCTCGCGGGGTCAACGGGGGCTCCTACAATGAGCAGTTCTTC. Amino acid sequence: CSARGVNGGSYNEQFF.

This clonotype was seen a few times. The CDR3 nucleotides read TGTGCCATCAGTGAGTTGAATGAGCAGTTCTTC. Protein: CAISELNEQFF. The chain uses TRBV10-3 and TRBJ2-1; D call uncertain. CDR3 length equals 11 residues. Trimming took 1 base from V and 7 from J, leaving 2 bases between them. Germline V gene data show CDR1 as ENHRY and CDR2 as SYGVKD.

This clonotype was observed a handful of times. The rearrangement links TRBV20-1 to TRBJ1-5; no clear D gene. Germline loops: CDR1 DFQATT, CDR2 SNEGSKA (reference sequence). Trimming removed 0 bases from V and 5 bases from J, with 14 bases in between. The CDR3 has 15 amino acids. CDR3 sequence (DNA): TGCAGTGCTAGAGACCTCAGGACCCTAGATCAGCCCCAGCATTTT. Encoded protein: CSARDLRTLDQPQHF.

This clonotype has a count of ten or more. The chain couples TRBV18 to TRBJ2-3; 10 positions match TRBD2. V lost 3 bases, J lost 3 bases, and 6 bases stayed unmatched. The CDR3 spans 16 residues. CDR1 and CDR2 from the germline V gene are KGHSH and LQKENI. The DNA for the CDR3 is TGTGCCAGCTCACCCCGGACTAGCGGTACGACAGATACGCAGTATTTT. Amino acid sequence: CASSPRTSGTTDTQYF.

This clonotype was detected ten times or more. V is TRBV11-2 and J is TRBJ2-4; the match to TRBD1 covers 9 bases. The V segment lost 5 bases and the J segment 2 bases; nucleotides outside the gene matches: 7. There are 16 residues in the CDR3. Germline CDR1 reads SGHAT; CDR2 reads FQNNGV. The CDR3 loop reads CASSPLTGGTKNIQYF. The CDR3 nucleotides read TGTGCCAGCAGCCCGCTGACAGGGGGGACCAAAAACATTCAGTACTTC.

This clonotype has just a few counts. The chain couples TRBV5-1 to TRBJ1-5; D not resolved. Germline CDR1 and CDR2: SGHRS and YFSETQ. Trimming left V 2 bases short and J 3 bases short, with 6 bases between. CDR3 length: 13 amino acids. In DNA form, the CDR3 reads TGCGCCAGCAGCTTTTCGCCCAATCAGCCCCAGCATTTT. Translating it yields CASSFSPNQPQHF.